The 24 T cell receptor beta chains below come from one sample, sequenced in a study of siplizumab effects on memory and regulatory T cells. Using immunoSEQ multiplex PCR, the repertoire was profiled, and TCRdb retains in-frame clones only, with some absent. The top ten hold about 40% of the sample, which has roughly 56,000 clones, 85% to 95% seen once. The source material was CD8+ T cells sorted from blood. The receptor source for this set is a human donor in good health.

The chain joins TRBV27 to TRBJ1-2; D gene unclear. Germline V lookup: CDR1 MNHEY, CDR2 SMNVEV (reference sequence). The CDR3 spans 16 residues. Trimming left V 0 bases short and J 4 bases short, with 15 bases between. CDR3 sequence: CASSLSASGSFYGYTF. The CDR3 coding sequence is TGTGCCAGCAGTTTATCGGCTTCCGGTTCCTTCTATGGCTACACCTTC.

This clone is a singleton in its sample. The V and J genes are TRBV27 and TRBJ2-1; TRBD1 or TRBD2 may be the D gene (6 bases each). The ends were cut back, 9 bases at V and 3 bases at J, with 24 bases in the middle. Germline CDR1 and CDR2: MNHEY and SMNVEV (reference sequence). The CDR3 covers 17 residues. In DNA, the CDR3 is TGTGCCAGGTTTCGTGGACTAATGGGGGCAAACTACAATGAGCAGTTCTTC. Amino acid sequence: CARFRGLMGANYNEQFF.

This chain uses TRBV7-8 with TRBJ2-1; D perhaps matches TRBD2 (6 bases). Per germline, CDR1 SGHVS and CDR2 FQNEAQ. V was trimmed by 1 base and J by 4 bases, leaving 11 bases between them. CDR3 length: 15 amino acids. The CDR3 DNA follows: TGTGCCAGCAGCTTAGTATACGGGACTTACAATGAGCAGTTCTTC. Translating gives CASSLVYGTYNEQFF.

This clone was observed once. This chain connects TRBV6-5 to TRBJ2-4; no reliable D call. The CDR3 is 14 residues long. V shed 8 bases and J shed 0 bases, with 11 bases lying between them. Per germline, CDR1 MNHEY and CDR2 SVGAGI. The CDR3 loop is CASRPILAKNIQYF. The CDR3 coding sequence is TGTGCCAGCCGGCCGATTTTAGCCAAAAACATTCAGTACTTC.

V gene TRBV30 combines with J gene TRBJ2-7, with D tentatively TRBD2 (5 bases). With 2 bases removed from V and 7 bases from J, the gap between germline ends came to 18 bases. The CDR3 has 14 amino acids. Germline V gene lookup returns CDR1 GTSNPN and CDR2 SVGIG (reference sequence). This CDR3 reads CAWSTSGPRWEQYF. The DNA of the CDR3 is TGTGCCTGGAGTACAAGCGGCCCCCGCTGGGAGCAGTACTTC.

The chain employs TRBV5-6 and TRBJ2-1; TRBD1 or TRBD2 may be the D gene (6 bases each). CDR1 and CDR2 (germline): SGHDT, YYEEEE. Trimming left V 0 bases short and J 6 bases short, with 13 bases between. This CDR3 spans 15 amino acids. The CDR3 protein is CASSLGVRGGNEQFF. The CDR3 DNA follows: TGTGCCAGCAGCTTGGGGGTCAGGGGAGGCAATGAGCAGTTCTTC.

V is TRBV2 and J is TRBJ2-1, with D hard to call. The germline V and J ends were trimmed by 10 bases and 5 bases, with 12 bases remaining between them. This CDR3 region has 12 residues. Per the germline V gene, CDR1 is SNHLY and CDR2 is FYNNEI. The CDR3 DNA reads TGTGCCACCACCGCCCCGGACAATGAGCAGTTCTTC. Translating it yields CATTAPDNEQFF.

This chain's CDR3 is CASSLPGQGNTEAFF. The CDR3 DNA reads TGTGCCAGCAGCCTGCCGGGACAGGGGAACACTGAAGCTTTCTTT. The V call is TRBV27, the J call TRBJ1-1, with TRBD1 identical over 9 bases. V lost 6 bases to trimming and J lost 1 base; unmatched junction nucleotides: 6. CDR3 length equals 15 residues. Germline V gene data show CDR1 as MNHEY and CDR2 as SMNVEV (reference sequence).

V usage is TRBV28 and J usage is TRBJ2-7; the match to TRBD2 covers 8 bases. The CDR3 runs to 16 residues. The trim removed 5 bases at V and 1 base at J, leaving 10 bases unmatched. Germline V gene data show CDR1 as MDHEN and CDR2 as SYDVKM. The CDR3 DNA follows: TGTGCCAGCAGTGCTCCCATTGCGGGAGGATCCTACGAGCAGTACTTC. It translates to CASSAPIAGGSYEQYF.

The chain carries TRBV29-1 and TRBJ2-7, with unresolved D. V was cut by 5 bases and J by 0 bases, with 11 bases left in between. The CDR3 covers 13 residues. Germline V lookup: CDR1 SQVTM, CDR2 ANQGSEA. The DNA of the CDR3 is TGCAGCGTTAATGATGTATACTCCTACGAGCAGTACTTC. Protein: CSVNDVYSYEQYF.

This clone showed up just once. The rearrangement links TRBV7-9 to TRBJ2-7, with 7 bases lining up with TRBD1. CDR1 and CDR2 (germline): SEHNR, FQNEAQ (reference sequence). The trim removed 5 bases at V and 3 bases at J, leaving 7 bases unmatched. The CDR3 consists of 14 residues. CDR3 in DNA: TGTGCCAGCAGCCCTCCGGGACAGATCTACGAGCAGTACTTC. Amino acids: CASSPPGQIYEQYF.

The V call is TRBV7-9, the J call TRBJ2-7, with 11 nucleotides matching TRBD2. V gave up 5 bases and J gave up 11 bases; unmatched junction bases: 11. The germline CDR1 and CDR2 sequences are SEHNR and FQNEAQ (reference sequence). This CDR3 contains 14 residues. CDR3 bases: TGTGCCAGCAGCCTCGGGGGTAGCGGGAGGGTAGAGTACTTC. Amino acids: CASSLGGSGRVEYF.

The chain carries TRBV4-3 and TRBJ1-5; 9 bases agree with TRBD1. The CDR3 is 14 amino acids. Germline V lookup: CDR1 LGHNA, CDR2 YSLEER. V shed 3 bases, J shed 6 bases, and the junction held 3 bases outside the gene matches. In nucleotides, the CDR3 is TGCGCCAGCAGCCATGGGACAGGGAGTCAGCCCCAGCATTTT. It is translated as CASSHGTGSQPQHF.

This clone was picked up one time. The gene calls are TRBV15 and TRBJ2-2; 9 nucleotides line up with TRBD2. The V gene end was trimmed by 0 bases and the J gene end by 8 bases; junction bases not matched to a gene: 16. The CDR3 runs to 19 residues. From germline, CDR1 is LNHNV and CDR2 YYDKDF (reference sequence). In DNA, the CDR3 is TGTGCCACCAGCAGAGATATAACGGCGGGAGGGCCGGTTTGGGGGGAGCTGTTTTTT. This codes for CATSRDITAGGPVWGELFF.

The chain recombines TRBV9 with TRBJ2-3; D not certain. The V gene's germline CDR1 is SGDLS and CDR2 YYNGEE. CDR3 length: 14 amino acids. V lost 3 bases and J 4 bases, leaving 12 bases between the germline ends. CDR3 nucleotides: TGTGCCAGCAGCGCCACGAATAGGGCAGATACGCAGTATTTT. Its translation is CASSATNRADTQYF.

This clone occurred once. V is TRBV7-3 and J is TRBJ2-5; 13 bases fit TRBD2. J gave up 2 bases and V 4 bases, and 7 bases lay outside the gene matches. Germline assignment: CDR1 SGHTA and CDR2 FQGTGA. The CDR3 extends over 17 amino acids. CDR3 residues: CASSSVGGLAGQETQYF. The DNA of the CDR3 is TGTGCCAGCAGCTCCGTAGGGGGACTAGCGGGGCAAGAGACCCAGTACTTC.

The chain has TRBV5-4 and TRBJ2-5; D is ambiguous. In germline, CDR1 is SGHNT, CDR2 YYREEE (reference sequence). V was cut by 5 bases and J by 2 bases, with 22 bases left in between. The CDR3 has 17 amino acids. The CDR3 nucleotides read TGTGCCAGCAGGAAATTAGAGACTCCTAACCATCAAGAGACCCAGTACTTC. Encoded protein: CASRKLETPNHQETQYF.

The CDR3 sequence: CASSVENSYEQYF. As DNA, the CDR3 is TGTGCCAGCAGCGTAGAGAACTCCTACGAGCAGTACTTC. J is TRBJ2-7 and V is TRBV9, with D uncertain. This CDR3 comprises 13 residues. Germline V gives CDR1 SGDLS, CDR2 YYNGEE. The ends were cut back, 0 bases at V and 0 bases at J, with 4 bases in the middle.

The rearrangement joins TRBV5-1 to TRBJ2-7; D call uncertain. The V gene's germline CDR1 is SGHRS and CDR2 YFSETQ. V was trimmed by 0 bases and J by 2 bases, leaving 6 bases between them. The CDR3 runs to 13 residues. CDR3 sequence reads: CASSLGSTYEQYF. In DNA, the CDR3 is TGCGCCAGCAGCTTGGGGTCTACCTACGAGCAGTACTTC.

This sequence joins TRBV5-1 and TRBJ2-7, with a tentative D call TRBD1 (6 bases). Germline V gene data show CDR1 as SGHRS and CDR2 as YFSETQ. V lost 0 bases to trimming and J lost 6 bases, with 13 bases between them. The CDR3 is 14 residues long. CDR3 bases: TGCGCCAGCAGCTTGGAGGGAAGCAGGGGCGAGCAGTACTTC. Translation gives CASSLEGSRGEQYF.

The rearrangement uses TRBV9 and TRBJ2-7, with D maybe TRBD2 (5 bases). V dropped 0 bases and J dropped 2 bases, with 9 bases sitting between them. From germline, CDR1 is SGDLS and CDR2 YYNGEE. This CDR3 has 14 amino acids. The CDR3 region has the DNA TGTGCCAGCAGCGTAGAGGCACTAGCCTACGAGCAGTACTTC. Protein sequence: CASSVEALAYEQYF.

The gene calls are TRBV29-1 and TRBJ1-2; 10 nucleotides line up with TRBD1. Trimming took 5 bases from V and 8 from J; bases not matched to a gene: 14. Germline V lookup: CDR1 SQVTM, CDR2 ANQGSEA. This CDR3 spans 15 amino acids. The CDR3: CSVPKGGTGAYGYTF. The CDR3, as DNA: TGCAGCGTTCCAAAGGGTGGGACAGGGGCTTACGGCTACACCTTC.

This chain connects TRBV4-2 to TRBJ2-7; 12 bases match TRBD2. The junction had 8 bases not matched to a gene; V was cut back by 1 base and J by 4 bases. The length of the CDR3 is 17 residues. In germline, CDR1 is LGHNA, CDR2 YNFKEQ. CDR3 bases: TGTGCCAGCAGCCAAGCGGGACTAGCGGGTGAAAGGTACGAGCAGTACTTC. Protein: CASSQAGLAGERYEQYF.

This clone has only one observation. The chain couples TRBV11-3 to TRBJ2-7; D unresolved. This CDR3 contains 16 residues. V was clipped by 1 base and J by 0 bases, with 13 bases between them. CDR1 and CDR2 from the germline V gene are SGHNT and YENEEA. The DNA for the CDR3 is TGTGCCAGCAGCTTAGGATTTTCTGAAAGCTCCTACGAGCAGTACTTC. Translated, it gives CASSLGFSESSYEQYF.